A selection of T cell receptor beta chains follows, all from one sample in a study of cytomegalovirus exposure and HLA in healthy donors. Only in-frame clones appear in the TCRdb table, and some are missing; sequencing was by immunoSEQ multiplex PCR. Of about 200,000 clones in the sample, approximately 83% are singletons; the top ten hold approximately 0.71%. The sequencing input was PBMCs. These receptors all come from a boy aged 2 to 10 in good health and CMV-seronegative. Both conserved end residues are trimmed from each CDR3.

>TRBJ2-1|TRBV7-2
ASSFDRGSYNEQF
>TRBJ2-5|TRBV6-5
ASSNPGTGQETQY
>TRBJ2-1|TRBV7-7
ASSPTSGSEQF
>TRBJ2-3|TRBV6-1
ASSVQYSTDTQY
>TRBJ1-1|TRBV5-1
ASSSGQPTTEAF
>TRBJ1-3|TRBV5-4
ASSPLSGNTIY
>TRBJ1-2|TRBV4-1
ASSQDGGAMGYT
>TRBJ2-7|TRBV7-9
ASSQVDRGTDEQY
>TRBJ2-7|TRBV7-2
ASSLGLAGVEQY
>TRBJ2-3|TRBV6-4
ASSVLAGEYDTQY
>TRBJ1-1|TRBV29-1
SVEATVRGLYTEAF
>TRBJ2-3|TRBV27
ASRSRGDRVITDTQY
>TRBJ2-6|TRBV13
ASVRGQGGANVLT
>TRBJ1-2|TRBV10-3
AISVKGAADGYT
>TRBJ1-4|TRBV6-5
ASSYSSDREKLF
>TRBJ2-3|TRBV5-1
ASSLGLAGAPGTDTQY
>TRBJ1-1|TRBV6-4
ASRQAGENTEAF
>TRBJ1-2|TRBV29-1
SVLVTGDYGYT
>TRBJ2-7|TRBV14
ASSQEAVYEQY
>TRBJ1-4|TRBV7-6
ASSPGTLKGEKLF
>TRBJ2-7|TRBV19
ASSTGGKYEQY
>TRBJ2-1|TRBV7-6
ASSSTGIRPDEQF
>TRBJ1-2|TRBV7-8
ASSLAGVNYGYT
>TRBJ1-2|TRBV12-5
ASGFREENYGYT
>TRBJ1-5|TRBV6-1
ASSGPRGEQPQH
>TRBJ2-2|TRBV5-1
ASSLVLAANTGELF
>TRBJ1-1|TRBV18
ASSPLRQGTMNTEAF
>TRBJ1-1|TRBV18
ASSPFQGSNTEAF
>TRBJ2-5|TRBV5-6
ASSTVLQETQY
>TRBJ1-1|TRBV7-2
ASSWRGGDTEAF
>TRBJ1-1|TRBV30
AWVGGDTEAF
>TRBJ2-5|TRBV7-9
SSSSYQETQY
>TRBJ2-3|TRBV15
ATSRRQGLLTDTQY
>TRBJ1-1|TRBV5-1
ASSADRGPSLNTEAF
>TRBJ1-1|TRBV6-6
ASSHRDRGNTEAF
>TRBJ1-4|TRBV4-2
ASSRQGVGDEKPF
>TRBJ1-1|TRBV13
ASSPPSGTLIKGAEMNTEAF
>TRBJ2-3|TRBV11-2
ASSPLFGDRGITDTQY
>TRBJ1-2|TRBV6-6
ASKGQGNYGYT
>TRBJ1-1|TRBV7-9
ASSSAREMNTEAF
>TRBJ1-1|TRBV4-1
ASSQGTGEAF
>TRBJ1-2|TRBV27
ASSPKEGPLLYGYT
>TRBJ2-7|TRBV5-1
ASSLATGTGPYEQY
>TRBJ1-4|TRBV5-1
ASSLVQGGNEKLF
>TRBJ2-3|TRBV2
ASSPSPRTDTQY
>TRBJ2-1|TRBV6-4
ASRQEAGYEQF
>TRBJ1-1|TRBV19
ASSSPGTGGPEAF
>TRBJ2-7|TRBV6-4
AKRGTSYEQY
>TRBJ1-1|TRBV13
ASSLVGGPEAF
>-|TRBV25-1
ASSARQVSYEQY
>TRBJ1-1|TRBV5-1
ASSLGTGITEAF
>TRBJ1-5|TRBV7-8
ASSPGSDQPQH
>TRBJ1-2|TRBV5-6
ASSRLPPDSYGYT